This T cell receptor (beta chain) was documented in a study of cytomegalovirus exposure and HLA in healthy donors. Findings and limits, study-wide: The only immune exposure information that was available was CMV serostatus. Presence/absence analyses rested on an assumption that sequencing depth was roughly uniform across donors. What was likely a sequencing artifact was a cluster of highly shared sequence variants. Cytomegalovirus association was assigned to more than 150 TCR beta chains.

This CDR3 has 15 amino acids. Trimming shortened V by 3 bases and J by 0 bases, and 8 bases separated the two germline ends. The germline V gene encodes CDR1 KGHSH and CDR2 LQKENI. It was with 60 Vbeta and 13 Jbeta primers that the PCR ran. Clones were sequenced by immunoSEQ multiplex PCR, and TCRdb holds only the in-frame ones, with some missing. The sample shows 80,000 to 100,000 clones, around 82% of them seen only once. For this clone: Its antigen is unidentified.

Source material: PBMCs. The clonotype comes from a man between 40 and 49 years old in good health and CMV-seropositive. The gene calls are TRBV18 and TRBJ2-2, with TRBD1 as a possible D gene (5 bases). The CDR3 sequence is CASSPTTANTGELFF. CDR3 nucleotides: TGTGCCAGCTCACCTACGACAGCGAACACCGGGGAGCTGTTTTTT.